The 22 T cell receptor beta chains presented below share a single source sample, sequenced in a study of shared clonotypes between healthy human individuals. Method: immunoSEQ multiplex PCR; TCRdb's copy keeps in-frame clones and lacks some. This table has some 1,100,000 clones, 78% appearing once. The sequenced material came from memory CD4+ T cells from PBMCs. Subset specified: CD45RA-negative fraction. The receptors shown here come from a man aged 18 to 30 in good health. Some clones in this sample may be carry-over from other donors' samples.

This clone was seen more than once but under ten times. The V and J genes are TRBV11-2 and TRBJ2-1; D may be TRBD2 (5 bases). The germline V gene encodes CDR1 SGHAT and CDR2 FQNNGV. V shed 0 bases and J shed 9 bases, with 6 bases lying between them. This CDR3 is 12 amino acids long. CDR3 sequence reads: CASSLDRGEQFF. CDR3 coding DNA: TGTGCCAGCAGCTTAGATCGGGGTGAGCAGTTCTTC.

CDR3 loop: CASSVAQGPYEQYF. CDR3 in DNA: TGTGCCAGCAGCGTAGCGCAGGGGCCCTACGAGCAGTACTTC. This chain connects TRBV9 to TRBJ2-7; TRBD1 is a possible D gene (6 bases). The CDR3 totals 14 residues. V gave up 0 bases and J gave up 2 bases, with 9 bases separating them. Germline CDR1 and CDR2: SGDLS and YYNGEE. The full variable domain, completed using reference TRBV9 and TRBJ2-7, is DSGVTQTPKHLITATGQRVTLRCSPRSGDLSVYWYQQSLDQGLQFLIQYYNGEERAKGNILERFSAQQFPDLHSELNLSSLELGDSALYFCASSVAQGPYEQYFGPGTRLTVT.

In regard to this clone: One base away lies a much larger clone, so this may be a sequencing read error. This same CDR3 is encoded by further DNA sequences in the sample. J is TRBJ2-2 and V is TRBV18, with D possibly matching TRBD1 (5 bases). Germline lookup yields CDR1 KGHSH and CDR2 LQKENI. The CDR3 has 14 amino acids. V was cut by 2 bases and J by 1 base, with 5 bases left in between. The CDR3 sequence: CASSPGQNTGELFF. In DNA form, the CDR3 reads TGTGCCAGCTCACCAGGACAGAACACCGGGGAGCTGTTTTTT. Full variable domain (remainder filled in from reference TRBV18 and TRBJ2-2): NAGVMQNPRHLVRRRGQEARLRCSPMKGHSHVYWYRQLPEEGLKFMVYLQKENIIDESGMPKERFSAEFPKEGPSILRIQQVVRGDSAAYFCASSPGQNTGELFFGEGSRLTVL.

The chain joins TRBV4-1 to TRBJ2-2; maybe TRBD2 (7 bases). The CDR3 is 16 residues long. V dropped 4 bases and J dropped 4 bases, with 16 bases sitting between them. In germline, CDR1 is MGHRA, CDR2 YSYEKL. CDR3 nucleotides: TGCGCCAGCAGCCCCGTCCGGGGGGCGGCCACCGGGGAGCTGTTTTTT. Protein product: CASSPVRGAATGELFF.

The chain is built from TRBV29-1 and TRBJ1-3, with D perhaps matching TRBD1 (5 bases). Deletions cut 6 bases from V and 1 base from J, with 16 bases between. CDR1 is SQVTM and CDR2 is ANQGSEA in the germline V gene. The CDR3 has 15 residues. CDR3 sequence reads: CSVRGPGGSGNTIYF. The CDR3 DNA sequence: TGCAGCGTGAGAGGCCCGGGGGGTTCTGGAAACACCATATATTTT.

This sequence joins TRBV29-1 and TRBJ2-1; 9 bases are a match to TRBD2. Germline V gene data show CDR1 as SQVTM and CDR2 as ANQGSEA. The ends lost 7 bases at V and 9 bases at J; junction bases unmatched: 13. This CDR3 is 14 amino acids long. The CDR3 reads CSAYGIAGVGEQFF. Here the CDR3 DNA reads TGCAGCGCCTATGGGATAGCGGGAGTGGGTGAGCAGTTCTTC.

The chain uses TRBV19 and TRBJ2-2; 10 nucleotides align to TRBD1. Germline V gene data show CDR1 as LNHDA and CDR2 as SQIVND (reference sequence). The CDR3 contains 17 residues. J lost 4 bases, V lost 4 bases, and 9 bases had no gene match. The CDR3 DNA reads TGTGCCAGTAGTAATTTCAGGGACAGGGGACCCACCGGGGAGCTGTTTTTT. As protein: CASSNFRDRGPTGELFF.

V is TRBV5-4 and J is TRBJ2-2; 8 nucleotides agree with TRBD2. The CDR3 runs 16 residues. In germline, CDR1 is SGHNT, CDR2 YYREEE (reference sequence). The ends lost 2 bases at V and 5 bases at J; junction bases unmatched: 8. The CDR3 here is CASSLRRPSGTGELFF. The CDR3 coding sequence is TGTGCCAGCAGCTTAAGGAGGCCTAGCGGGACCGGGGAGCTGTTTTTT.

In regard to this clone: Other DNA sequences in the sample encode the same CDR3. The chain combines TRBV7-9 with TRBJ2-3; D uncertain. Germline CDR1 and CDR2: SEHNR and FQNEAQ (reference sequence). The CDR3 length is 12 residues. The V gene lost 2 bases and the J gene lost 5 bases, with 5 bases spanning the gap. The CDR3 DNA follows: TGTGCCAGCAGCTTATCAGGAGATACGCAGTATTTT. This gives the protein CASSLSGDTQYF.

This clone was counted once. The chain carries TRBV7-9 and TRBJ2-1; tentative D call: TRBD2 (6 bases). The CDR3 has 17 amino acids. Germline CDR1 SEHNR, CDR2 FQNEAQ (reference sequence). V was shortened by 5 bases and J by 0 bases, with 17 bases between the two germline ends. For the CDR3, the DNA is TGTGCCAGCAGCCCTTTACAGGCGGGAAGCTCCTACAATGAGCAGTTCTTC. It yields the protein CASSPLQAGSSYNEQFF.

The chain couples TRBV5-8 to TRBJ2-3; D not certain. The CDR3 is made up of 18 amino acids. Germline CDR1 is SGHTS and CDR2 is YDEGEE. V was shortened by 2 bases and J by 0 bases, with 19 bases between the two germline ends. The CDR3 here is CASSFRVNSLASTDTQYF. CDR3 DNA sequence: TGTGCCAGCAGCTTTCGGGTGAATTCGTTAGCTAGCACAGATACGCAGTATTTT.

This chain joins TRBV6-1 and TRBJ1-1, with D perhaps matching TRBD1 (6 bases). CDR3 size: 13 residues. CDR1 is MNHNS and CDR2 is SASEGT in the germline V gene. The germline V and J ends were trimmed by 6 bases and 5 bases, with 13 bases remaining between them. CDR3 protein: CASRRGGSTEAFF. The CDR3, as DNA: TGTGCCAGCAGGAGGGGGGGGTCTACTGAAGCTTTCTTT.

The V and J genes are TRBV5-4 and TRBJ2-1, with 8 nucleotides matching TRBD2. The germline CDR1 and CDR2 sequences are SGHNT and YYREEE (reference sequence). This CDR3 is 14 amino acids long. The ends lost 4 bases at V and 10 bases at J; junction bases unmatched: 10. CDR3 sequence: CASSPGTSTSEQFF. In DNA, the CDR3 is TGTGCCAGCAGCCCCGGGACTAGTACAAGCGAGCAGTTCTTC.

This chain links TRBV20-1 with TRBJ1-2, with a weak D call TRBD1 (6 bases). The CDR3 contains 11 residues. With 5 bases removed from V and 8 bases from J, the gap between germline ends came to 12 bases. The V gene's germline CDR1 is DFQATT and CDR2 SNEGSKA (reference sequence). The CDR3 loop reads CSALRGLGYTF. The CDR3 DNA is TGCAGTGCTTTGAGGGGGTTGGGCTACACCTTC.

Notes on this clone: Since a much larger clone is just one base distant, this may be a read error. Within the sample, other DNA sequences also encode this same CDR3. The J gene is TRBJ2-1, the V gene TRBV7-3; 16 bases agree with TRBD2. CDR3 length equals 15 residues. The V and J ends lost 5 bases and 8 bases, in that order; junction bases with no gene match: 3. Germline V gene sequence: CDR1 SGHTA, CDR2 FQGTGA. The CDR3 loop reads CASSLGLAGGDEQFF. For the CDR3, the DNA is TGTGCCAGCAGCCTGGGACTAGCGGGAGGGGATGAGCAGTTCTTC.

This clone has a handful of counts. Other DNA sequences within the sample encode an identical CDR3. The chain couples TRBV19 to TRBJ1-1; maybe TRBD1 (5 bases). The CDR3 consists of 13 residues. Trimming pared 3 bases from V and 2 bases from J, leaving 7 bases between. Per germline, CDR1 LNHDA and CDR2 SQIVND (reference sequence). The CDR3 bases are TGTGCCAGTAGTATTGGGGGAAACACTGAAGCTTTCTTT. Its translation is CASSIGGNTEAFF.

The V gene is TRBV11-2, the J gene TRBJ2-7; no firm D call. V was shortened by 1 base and J by 0 bases, with 7 bases between the two germline ends. The CDR3 length is 14 residues. Germline V gene data show CDR1 as SGHAT and CDR2 as FQNNGV. CDR3 sequence (DNA): TGTGCCAGCAGCTTAGGATCTGGCTCCTACGAGCAGTACTTC. Its protein is CASSLGSGSYEQYF.

The rearrangement links TRBV30 to TRBJ2-1, with TRBD2 matching over 8 bases. Germline V lookup: CDR1 GTSNPN, CDR2 SVGIG (reference sequence). With 8 bases clipped from V and 8 bases from J, the junction kept 11 bases outside the gene matches. The length of the CDR3 is 13 residues. The CDR3 sequence is CARGSGRFYEQFF. CDR3 coding DNA: TGTGCCCGCGGGAGCGGGAGATTCTATGAGCAGTTCTTC.

The chain employs TRBV29-1 and TRBJ1-1, with D possibly matching TRBD1 (6 bases). V gave up 4 bases and J gave up 1 base, with 7 bases separating them. Germline V gives CDR1 SQVTM, CDR2 ANQGSEA. The CDR3 length is 12 residues. The CDR3, as DNA: TGCAGCGTTGCGGACAGGAACACTGAAGCTTTCTTT. As protein: CSVADRNTEAFF. The complete variable domain, with remaining parts taken from reference TRBV29-1 and TRBJ1-1, reads SAVISQKPSRDICQRGTSLTIQCQVDSQVTMMFWYRQQPGQSLTLIATANQGSEATYESGFVIDKFPISRPNLTFSTLTVSNMSPEDSSIYLCSVADRNTEAFFGQGTRLTVV.

This rearrangement joins TRBV4-1 to TRBJ1-1, with D tentatively TRBD1 (6 bases). Trimming removed 5 bases at V and 3 bases at J, with 16 bases between. This CDR3 has 15 amino acids. Germline assignment: CDR1 MGHRA and CDR2 YSYEKL. This CDR3 reads CASSKPQGRDTEAFF. The CDR3 nucleotides read TGCGCCAGCAGCAAACCCCAGGGGCGGGACACTGAAGCTTTCTTT.

This sequence joins TRBV30 and TRBJ2-7; 7 positions agree with TRBD1. Germline loops: CDR1 GTSNPN, CDR2 SVGIG (reference sequence). The CDR3 is 13 residues long. V gave up 5 bases and J gave up 4 bases; unmatched junction bases: 8. CDR3: CAWGAGGRYEQYF. The CDR3 DNA is TGTGCCTGGGGGGCAGGGGGTCGGTACGAGCAGTACTTC. Full variable domain (remainder filled in from reference TRBV30 and TRBJ2-7): SQTIHQWPATLVQPVGSPLSLECTVEGTSNPNLYWYRQAAGRGLQLLFYSVGIGQISSEVPQNLSASRPQDRQFILSSKKLLLSDSGFYLCAWGAGGRYEQYFGPGTRLTVT.

The rearrangement joins TRBV7-8 to TRBJ1-2, with 10 bases lining up with TRBD1. V shed 1 base and J 7 bases; nucleotides not matched to a gene: 6. This CDR3 comprises 15 residues. Germline V CDR1 and CDR2: SGHVS, FQNEAQ. The chain's CDR3 is CASSLVGQGVGGYTF. The CDR3 DNA reads TGTGCCAGCAGCTTAGTCGGACAGGGGGTGGGTGGCTACACCTTC.